This T cell receptor (beta chain) originates from a study of cytotoxic CD8 clonotypes in ibrutinib-treated CLL. This clone came up once. The antigen remains unidentified. Study-wide results and caveats: Baseline clonality was higher than in age-matched healthy donors and moved in step with circulating CD8+ T-cell counts.

Clones were sequenced by immunoSEQ multiplex PCR, and TCRdb holds only the in-frame ones, with some missing. The sample carries about 300,000 clones, around 66% recorded once. With 2 bases removed from V and 3 bases from J, the gap between germline ends came to 10 bases. Germline-derived CDR1 and CDR2 are ENHRY and SYGVKD. This CDR3 has 14 residues. The clonotype comes from a human donor with chronic lymphocytic leukemia. The chain carries TRBV10-3 and TRBJ1-2; possibly TRBD1 for D (5 bases). The starting material was PBMCs, obtained after 36 months of ibrutinib treatment. CDR3 residues: CAISERDLDYGYTF. For the CDR3, the DNA is TGTGCCATCAGTGAGCGGGACCTAGACTATGGCTACACCTTC.